A selection of T cell receptor beta chains follows, all from one sample in a study of type 1 regulatory T cells. TCRdb processed the reads anew with MiXCR; each CDR3 protein has one entry. This repertoire shows about 60,000 distinct CDR3 sequences, roughly half found once; its top ten account for roughly 2.2%. Their antigen targets remain unknown. The specimen was cultured non-Tr1 T cells, either the whole culture or a sorted T cell fraction (not recorded which). Receptor source: a human donor in good health. The conserved cysteine and the conserved F or W are not part of the CDR3 here. Fields, in order: V gene, clone size, CDR3 protein. Expanded clones get a size class; other rows say once, few or many, or leave the size out.

>TRBV5-1|few
ASSWMGQKTTGNTIY
>TRBV7-9|few
ASSERSQDEQF
>TRBV12-3/TRBV12-4|-
ASTPQRGLSTEAF
>TRBV12-3/TRBV12-4|few
ASSAVSAYNEQF
>TRBV6-5|-
ASTFSGGAVIEQF
>TRBV12-3/TRBV12-4|few
ASSPGSGEAF
>TRBV11-3|-
ASSLERGLVRKTGKLF
>TRBV20-1|-
SARRESAGHNEQF
>TRBV7-3|-
ASSPAEGQGGYT
>TRBV4-2|-
ASSQELGRGGDYIQY
>TRBV20-1|few
SARGQLLNSPLH
>TRBV4-2|few
ASGTTGGTGNTIY
>TRBV3-1|-
ASSLPTSGQETQY
>TRBV19|-
ASSNKPGQGTDTQY
>TRBV5-1|-
ASSPTPVTNTGELF
>TRBV5-4|-
ASSPRGVGGKETQY
>TRBV9|-
ASSVSLDDGRYT
>TRBV9|few
ASSVPGGTQY
>TRBV5-1|medium-sized
ASNPGLVVPDTQY
>TRBV28|-
ASRPHRLKANVLT
>TRBV27|-
ASSPLDRANNQPQH
>TRBV5-4|-
ASSAGTPGTAV
>TRBV20-1|-
SARGGAGASYEQY
>TRBV18|-
ASSPVTGLNEQF
>TRBV7-2|few
ASSRLAGGRGEQF
>TRBV6-2/TRBV6-3|-
ASSRSNSPWSGYT
>TRBV29-1|-
SVEAGRSTEAF
>TRBV5-1|few
ASSLVGSSYNSPLH